This T cell receptor beta chain was sequenced for a study of cytotoxic CD8 clonotypes in ibrutinib-treated CLL. V gave up 3 bases and J gave up 2 bases, with 11 bases separating them. The CDR3 loop spans 16 amino acids. CDR1 is MNHEY and CDR2 is SVGAGI in the germline V gene. Assay used: immunoSEQ multiplex PCR; TCRdb lists only in-frame clones, some missing. Of roughly 160,000 clones listed, around 84% are singletons. The specimen comprised PBMCs, sampled after 12 months of ibrutinib treatment. The gene calls are TRBV6-5 and TRBJ2-6; D is undetermined. The TCR comes from a human donor with chronic lymphocytic leukemia. DNA of the CDR3: TGTGCCAGCAGTTATTGGGGAAATACTGGGGCCAACGTCCTGACTTTC. Its protein product is CASSYWGNTGANVLTF.